These T cell receptor beta chains were read from a single sample in a study of beta chain features in type 1 diabetes. The method was immunoSEQ multiplex PCR; TCRdb's version includes in-frame clones alone and lacks a portion of them. The sample contains 130,000 to 150,000 clones, roughly a tenth of which appear only once. Sequenced sample: central memory CD4+ T cells from blood. The receptors come from a man aged 18 to 30 in good health. The CDR3 runs from the conserved cysteine through the conserved F or W. The D gene is left open where the match is weak. Expanded clones get a size class; other rows say once, few or many, or leave the size out.

j_call d_call clone_size v_call cdr3_nt cdr3_aa
TRBJ1-6 TRBD1 NA TRBV7-6 TGTGCCAGCAGCCCTCAAACAGGGGGGAATTCACCCCTCCACTTT CASSPQTGGNSPLHF
TRBJ2-3 NA NA TRBV30 TGTGCCTGGAGAAGACTGGCAGATACGCAGTATTTT CAWRRLADTQYF
TRBJ1-6 TRBD1 NA TRBV2 TGTGCCAGCAGTCTACAGGGGGTCGATAATTCACCCCTCCACTTT CASSLQGVDNSPLHF
TRBJ1-2 TRBD1 few TRBV5-4 TGTGCCAGCAGCCTTGACAGGGGGAACTATGGCTACACCTTC CASSLDRGNYGYTF
TRBJ1-4 NA NA TRBV6-5 TGTGCCAGTCGCCTAGGGGTTGAAAAACTGTTTTTT CASRLGVEKLFF
TRBJ2-5 TRBD1 NA TRBV7-2 TGTGCCAGCAGTATGACAGGGGTGGGTGAGACCCAGTACTTC CASSMTGVGETQYF
TRBJ2-7 TRBD1 NA TRBV6-5 TGTGCCAGCAGTTACTCGGGACAGGGGGCGGCCTACGAGCAGTACTTC CASSYSGQGAAYEQYF
TRBJ2-6 NA few TRBV28 TGTGCCAGCAGTTCCACTAGCTCTGGGGCCAACGTCCTGACTTTC CASSSTSSGANVLTF
TRBJ2-6 NA NA TRBV27 TGTGCCAGCAGTCCCTGGGCCACTGCCTCCTCTGGGGCCAACGTCCTGACTTTC CASSPWATASSGANVLTF
TRBJ1-1 NA NA TRBV7-2 TGTGCCAGCAGAATCAGTATGAACACTGAAGCTTTCTTT CASRISMNTEAFF
TRBJ2-1 NA NA TRBV5-1 TGCGCCAGCGAGGGTGCGTTGGACGGCAATGAGCAGTTCTTC CASEGALDGNEQFF
TRBJ1-2 TRBD1 NA TRBV2 TGTGCCAGCCGACCTGACAGGGGGGGCGGCTACACCTTC CASRPDRGGGYTF
TRBJ1-2 NA once TRBV7-2 TGTGCCAGCATCGCGGGGCGCGTCGCCTATGGCTACACCTTC CASIAGRVAYGYTF
TRBJ1-4 NA NA TRBV9 TGTGCCAGCAGCGTTTTCATCAGGGTAGAAAAACTGTTTTTT CASSVFIRVEKLFF
TRBJ1-4 NA NA TRBV6-5 TGTGCCTCCAGGGGATTAAGGGAAAAACTGTTTTTT CASRGLREKLFF
TRBJ2-7 TRBD2 NA TRBV7-9 TGTGCCAGCAGCTTAGTGGGCGGGGGGATCTACGAGCAGTACTTC CASSLVGGGIYEQYF
TRBJ1-6 NA few TRBV30 TGTGCCTGGAGGGGAGGCACACACAATTCACCCCTCCACTTT CAWRGGTHNSPLHF
TRBJ1-1 NA few TRBV6-5 TGTGCCAGCAGTTACTCGAGCCTAGTGAACACTGAAGCTTTCTTT CASSYSSLVNTEAFF
TRBJ2-1 NA NA TRBV11-2 TGTGCCAGCAGCTTAGATAGGAGCAATGAGCAGTTCTTC CASSLDRSNEQFF
TRBJ2-1 TRBD1 NA TRBV7-3 TGTGCCAGCAGGCTAAGGGACAGAACCTACAATGAGCAGTTCTTC CASRLRDRTYNEQFF
TRBJ2-1 TRBD2 many TRBV9 TGTGCCAGCAGCGATCCAGCGGGGGGGAGTAATGAGCAGTTCTTC CASSDPAGGSNEQFF
TRBJ1-2 NA NA TRBV30 TGTGCCTGGAGTGTATCGCGAGGCTACACCTTC CAWSVSRGYTF
TRBJ2-7 NA few TRBV28 TGTGCCAGCAACAGGGATTTGCCCTACGAGCAGTACTTC CASNRDLPYEQYF
TRBJ2-5 TRBD2 few TRBV9 TGTGCCAGCAGCGTAGGACCCGGGGGGGTTTCCCAAGAGACCCAGTACTTC CASSVGPGGVSQETQYF
TRBJ2-2 NA NA TRBV7-2 TGTGCCAGCAGCCCCCGGGCTGGGGGGGCGTCCCCCGGGGAGCTGTTTTTT CASSPRAGGASPGELFF
TRBJ1-5 NA NA TRBV29-1 TGCAGCGCTTCGGTAGGGGACAATCAGCCCCAGCATTTT CSASVGDNQPQHF
TRBJ1-6 NA few TRBV6-5 TGTGCCAGCACCCGGAGGGGAGATAATTCACCCCTCCACTTT CASTRRGDNSPLHF
TRBJ1-5 NA NA TRBV6-1 TGTGCCAGCAGCCTCTCCCAGGCAGGTCAAAGGACCCAGCATTTT CASSLSQAGQRTQHF